This is a list of T cell receptor beta chains from one sample in a study of response to subunit inactivated influenza vaccine. TCRdb called the RT-PCR reads again in MiXCR, with one record for every CDR3 protein. The top ten hold around 9.9% of the sample, which has about 780,000 distinct CDR3 sequences, around 20% seen once. The input for sequencing was PBMCs from blood, taken about 5 days after vaccination. The receptor source for this set is a man between 50 and 59 years old who received an inactivated influenza vaccine. The CDR3 runs from the conserved cysteine through the conserved F or W. Each record gives: D gene, clone size, J gene, V gene, CDR3 protein, CDR3 DNA. D genes are given only for firm matches. The size entry is marked missing in some rows and otherwise reads once, few, many or a size class.

>-|-|TRBJ2-1|TRBV7-9
CASSFEYSYNEQFF
TGTGCCAGCAGCTTCGAATACTCCTACAATGAGCAGTTCTTC
>-|-|TRBJ1-2|TRBV20-1
CSANGQRGGDRDNYGYTF
TGCAGTGCTAATGGACAGCGTGGTGGGGACCGGGATAACTATGGCTACACCTTC
>-|few|TRBJ2-3|TRBV5-6
CASSLGWDDTQYF
TGTGCCAGCAGCTTGGGTTGGGACGATACGCAGTATTTT
>-|-|TRBJ2-7|TRBV7-2
CASSPTDGVRGEQYF
TGTGCCAGCAGCCCGACCGACGGTGTACGTGGGGAGCAGTACTTC
>TRBD1|many|TRBJ2-2|TRBV18
CASSPTRTGNTGELFF
TGTGCCAGCTCACCTACCCGGACAGGGAACACCGGGGAGCTGTTTTTT
>-|many|TRBJ1-5|TRBV20-1
CSASPPGSMGNQPQHF
TGCAGTGCTAGCCCTCCGGGATCAATGGGCAATCAGCCCCAGCATTTT
>-|-|TRBJ2-5|TRBV7-6
CASSLSPSVAEETQYF
TGTGCCAGCAGCTTATCCCCTAGTGTAGCGGAAGAGACCCAGTACTTC
>TRBD1|few|TRBJ2-5|TRBV7-8
CASSLGQGAKVGETQYF
TGTGCCAGCAGCTTAGGACAGGGGGCGAAGGTTGGAGAGACCCAGTACTTC
>TRBD1|few|TRBJ1-1|TRBV12-3/TRBV12-4
CASRLTGGGTEAFF
TGTGCCAGCAGACTAACAGGGGGCGGCACTGAAGCTTTCTTT
>-|few|TRBJ1-1|TRBV9
CASSASSLNTEAFF
TGTGCCAGCAGCGCGTCCTCCTTGAACACTGAAGCTTTCTTT
>TRBD2|many|TRBJ2-3|TRBV20-1
CSARDGLAIFADTQYF
TGCAGTGCTAGAGATGGACTAGCGATATTTGCAGATACGCAGTATTTT
>-|many|TRBJ2-3|TRBV6-4
CASSPEGEWSTDTQYF
TGTGCCAGCAGCCCGGAGGGGGAGTGGAGCACAGATACGCAGTATTTT
>-|-|TRBJ2-1|TRBV18
CASSRAGTDNEQFF
TGTGCCAGCTCACGCGCAGGGACGGACAATGAGCAGTTCTTC
>-|few|TRBJ1-5|TRBV28
CASRDGPSNQPQHF
TGTGCCAGCAGGGACGGACCTAGCAATCAGCCCCAGCATTTT
>-|few|TRBJ2-5|TRBV4-3
CASSQEQGYWETQYF
TGCGCCAGCAGCCAAGAACAGGGTTATTGGGAGACCCAGTACTTC
>TRBD2|-|TRBJ2-3|TRBV4-2
CASSQDPSGGAWDTQYF
TGTGCCAGCAGCCAAGATCCTAGCGGGGGGGCTTGGGATACGCAGTATTTT
>-|many|TRBJ2-5|TRBV20-1
CSARAAAQETQYF
TGCAGTGCTAGGGCTGCAGCCCAAGAGACCCAGTACTTC
>TRBD2|-|TRBJ2-7|TRBV5-6
CASSPGLVTYEQYF
TGTGCCAGCAGCCCTGGACTAGTTACCTACGAGCAGTACTTC
>-|many|TRBJ2-7|TRBV12-3/TRBV12-4
CASSLSDFSSYEQYF
TGTGCCAGCAGTTTATCTGATTTTAGCTCCTACGAGCAGTACTTC
>TRBD1|few|TRBJ2-5|TRBV11-2
CASSGWTGDKETQYF
TGTGCCAGCAGCGGCTGGACAGGGGATAAAGAGACCCAGTACTTC
>-|few|TRBJ2-2|TRBV29-1
CSVKGLFTGELFF
TGCAGCGTTAAGGGACTTTTCACCGGGGAGCTGTTTTTT
>-|few|TRBJ2-5|TRBV20-1
CSATTQYF
TGCAGTGCTACGACCCAGTACTTC
>-|-|TRBJ1-2|TRBV11-2
CASSFVGQSYGYTF
TGTGCCAGCAGCTTTGTAGGACAGTCCTATGGCTACACCTTC
>-|-|TRBJ1-1|TRBV9
CASSSGGTEAFF
TGTGCCAGCAGCTCTGGGGGGACTGAAGCTTTCTTT
>-|few|TRBJ2-1|TRBV7-3
CASSLSATRYNEQFF
TGTGCCAGCAGCTTGTCAGCGACACGATACAATGAGCAGTTCTTC
>-|-|TRBJ1-2|TRBV20-1
CSAKASLGYGYTF
TGCAGTGCTAAAGCCAGTTTGGGCTATGGCTACACCTTC
>-|many|TRBJ2-7|TRBV12-3/TRBV12-4
CASSSGAGYEQYF
TGTGCCAGCAGTTCCGGGGCTGGCTACGAGCAGTACTTC
>-|-|TRBJ2-7|TRBV12-3/TRBV12-4
CASSLAPLGEQYF
TGTGCCAGCAGTTTAGCACCCCTTGGGGAGCAGTACTTC